Sequencing of this T cell receptor beta chain was carried out in a study of blood T cell repertoires in COVID-19. Overall study context: Material from acute and convalescent COVID-19 was sourced from the United States, Italy and Spain.

Under the authors' procedure: It was from reference gene primer amplification that nucleated cell counts were estimated. The data were produced by immunoSEQ multiplex PCR, yet TCRdb's version contains in-frame clones alone and is incomplete. V and J calls and clone size are given by that table; D and trimming were obtained from the DNA. The sample holds some 500,000 clones, around nine tenths seen once. Those enrolled in Seattle joined during active infection and were followed longitudinally afterward. The source of this sequence is a woman between 45 and 65 years old with COVID-19, enrolled during active disease. The sequencing input was peripheral blood.

The chain's CDR3 is CASSTTGGWTEAFF. The CDR3 DNA reads as TGTGCCAGCAGCACCACAGGGGGGTGGACTGAAGCTTTCTTT. J is TRBJ1-1 and V is TRBV9, with 8 bases that match TRBD1. CDR3 length: 14 residues. Germline V gives CDR1 SGDLS, CDR2 YYNGEE. V trimming: 4 bases; J trimming: 5 bases; junction bases outside the gene matches: 7.